Each of the 16 T cell receptor beta chains below was sequenced from the same sample in a study of tumor and adjacent non-tumor tissue in lung cancer. TCRbeta libraries were built with three rounds of nested PCR, modified from ARM-PCR. TCRdb used MiXCR to reprocess the multiplex PCR reads, holding one entry per CDR3 protein. This table holds 95,000 to 150,000 distinct CDR3 sequences, about 66% found once. RNA was extracted from bulk tissue without any cell sorting. Specimen: lung tumor tissue. These receptors originate from a man aged 25 to 40 with non-small cell lung cancer.

As to this clonotype: This could be a read error, since a much larger clone is one nucleotide away. The V and J genes are TRBV20-1 and TRBJ2-6; D tentatively fits TRBD1 or TRBD2 (5 bases each). CDR3 size: 17 residues. Germline CDR1 reads DFQATT; CDR2 reads SNEGSKA (reference sequence). CDR3 protein: CNARGDLLEAGANVLTF. CDR3 coding DNA: TGCAATGCTAGAGGGGACCTCCTTGAGGCTGGGGCCAACGTCCTGACTTTC.

The J gene is TRBJ2-3, the V gene TRBV5-1; 7 positions agree with TRBD1. The CDR3 is 14 residues long. Trimming at V came to 4 bases and at J to 7 bases, leaving 9 bases not matched to a gene. CDR1 and CDR2 (germline): SGHRS, YFSETQ. The CDR3 is CASSRGQDTYTQYF. In DNA, the CDR3 is TGCGCCAGCAGCCGAGGACAGGATACATATACGCAGTATTTT.

The J gene is TRBJ2-1, the V gene TRBV11-2; D remains ambiguous. Germline V gene data show CDR1 as SGHAT and CDR2 as FQNNGV. The CDR3 covers 14 residues. The CDR3 region has the DNA TGTGTCAGAAGCCTCCGTGATTGGAACAATGAGCAGTTCTTC. It is translated as CVRSLRDWNNEQFF.

Of note for this clonotype: A much larger clone differs by one base, so this may be a read error. V gene TRBV20-1 combines with J gene TRBJ2-7; the D is unclear. Germline values: CDR1 DFQATT, CDR2 SNEGSKA (reference sequence). The CDR3 covers 11 residues. V lost 7 bases and J lost 3, with 10 bases in between. The CDR3 loop is CSGGTIYEQYF. In DNA form, the CDR3 reads TGCAGTGGGGGAACAATCTACGAGCAGTACTTC.

About this clonotype: One end of the junction is discordant with germline, which a read error may explain. The chain recombines TRBV11-3 with TRBJ2-3; no firm D call. CDR1 SGHNT and CDR2 YENEEA come from the germline V gene. This CDR3 spans 17 amino acids. The CDR3 here is CASQSEIRDIGTVTQYF. DNA of the CDR3: TGCGCCAGCCAATCTGAGATCCGAGACATAGGCACAGTTACGCAGTATTTT.

As concerns this clonotype: This may be a read error: a much more frequent sequence differs by one nucleotide. This sequence joins TRBV29-1 and TRBJ2-3; TRBD2 matches 8 bases. The CDR3 runs to 14 residues. The germline V gene encodes CDR1 SQVTM and CDR2 ANQGSEA. CDR3: CSVGTSGSIDTQYF. The CDR3 DNA reads as TGCAGCGTTGGCACTAGCGGCAGCATAGATACGCAGTATTTT.

Of note for this clonotype: It may be a read error: a sequence one base away is much more abundant. The V call is TRBV29-1, the J call TRBJ1-3; D is unclear. The CDR3 consists of 13 residues. Per the germline V gene, CDR1 is SQVTM and CDR2 is ANQGSEA. The CDR3 loop reads CRVWADSGNTIYF. The DNA for the CDR3 is TGCAGGGTTTGGGCCGACTCTGGAAACACCATATATTTT.

This clonotype was recorded once. Relative to the germline gene, one junction end is altered; a read error may explain this. V gene TRBV12-3 or TRBV12-4 combines with J gene TRBJ2-5, with 7 bases matching TRBD1. The CDR3 runs 14 residues. This CDR3 is CASCLARQGETQYF. In DNA form, the CDR3 reads TGTGCCAGCTGTTTAGCGCGACAGGGTGAGACCCAGTATTTC.

This clonotype occurred once. An end of the junction differs from the germline gene, which may be a read error. V usage is TRBV7-9 and J usage is TRBJ2-6, with a weak D call TRBD1 (5 bases). The germline gives CDR1 SEHNR, CDR2 FQNEAQ (reference sequence). The CDR3 is 19 amino acids. For the CDR3, the DNA is TGTGCCAGTAACTCTCTAGTTGTCCGACTCGGATCTGGGGCCAGCGTCCTGACTTTC. It specifies CASNSLVVRLGSGASVLTF.

A remark on this clonotype: A single base separates this from a much larger clone, so it may be a read error. V usage is TRBV6-5 and J usage is TRBJ1-5; weak D call: TRBD1 (5 bases). Trimming removed 10 bases from V and 6 bases from J, with 16 bases in between. Per germline, CDR1 MNHEY and CDR2 SVGAGI. This CDR3 has 13 amino acids. CDR3 loop: CANSRQRGQPQHF. CDR3 DNA: TGTGCCAACAGCCGACAGAGGGGTCAGCCCCAGCATTTT.

This clonotype was detected only a few times. The chain links TRBV5-1 to TRBJ1-5; possible D gene TRBD1, 5 bases. The CDR3 sequence is 13 residues long. Deletions cut 4 bases from V and 3 bases from J, with 8 bases between. Germline CDR1 is SGHRS and CDR2 is YFSETQ. The CDR3 DNA follows: TGCGCCAGCAGCGAGGGGAACAATCAGCCCCAGCATTTT. It codes for CASSEGNNQPQHF.

A word on this clonotype: A much more abundant neighbour one base away suggests this may be a read error. V and J are TRBV6-2 or TRBV6-3 and TRBJ2-5; weak D call: TRBD2 (5 bases). The CDR3 is made up of 11 amino acids. CDR1 MNHEY and CDR2 SVGEGT come from the germline V gene. Here the CDR3 DNA reads TGTGCCAGCAGTTCCTGGGAGACCCATTACTTC. Translation: CASSSWETHYF.

The J gene is TRBJ2-3, the V gene TRBV6-2 or TRBV6-3; TRBD2 matches 9 bases. The CDR3 is 15 residues long. The V gene's germline CDR1 is MNHEY and CDR2 SVGEGT. The ends lost 5 bases at V and 14 bases at J; junction bases unmatched: 17. The CDR3 sequence: CASSVSGSWTDMRYF. The DNA of the CDR3 is TGTGCCAGCAGTGTTAGCGGGAGTTGGACAGATATGCGGTATTTT.

Worth noting for this clonotype: Relative to the germline gene, one junction end is altered; a read error may explain this. The chain combines TRBV4-2 with TRBJ1-5; a possible D gene is TRBD1 (6 bases). This CDR3 is built from 16 residues. CDR1 LGHNA and CDR2 YNFKEQ come from the germline V gene. CDR3 nucleotides: TGTGTCAGCAGCCAAGGTGGGGGGCAGGGAGGACAGCCCCAGCATTTT. Translating it yields CVSSQGGGQGGQPQHF.

This clonotype occurred many times. The chain combines TRBV6-2 or TRBV6-3 with TRBJ1-2; perhaps TRBD1 as D (6 bases). Germline assignment: CDR1 MNHEY and CDR2 SVGEGT. V shed 3 bases and J shed 3 bases, with 14 bases lying between them. The CDR3 runs to 15 residues. The chain's CDR3 is CASSYPRRGHYGYTF. For the CDR3, the DNA is TGTGCCAGCAGTTATCCGCGCAGGGGCCACTATGGCTACACCTTC.

The chain couples TRBV12-5 to TRBJ2-5; D unresolved. The CDR3 is 12 amino acids. The V gene lost 4 bases and the J gene lost 5 bases, with 8 bases spanning the gap. Germline V gene data show CDR1 as LGHNT and CDR2 as FRNRAP. The CDR3 is CASGSVTETQYF. CDR3 DNA: TGTGCTAGTGGTTCGGTCACTGAGACCCAGTACTTC.